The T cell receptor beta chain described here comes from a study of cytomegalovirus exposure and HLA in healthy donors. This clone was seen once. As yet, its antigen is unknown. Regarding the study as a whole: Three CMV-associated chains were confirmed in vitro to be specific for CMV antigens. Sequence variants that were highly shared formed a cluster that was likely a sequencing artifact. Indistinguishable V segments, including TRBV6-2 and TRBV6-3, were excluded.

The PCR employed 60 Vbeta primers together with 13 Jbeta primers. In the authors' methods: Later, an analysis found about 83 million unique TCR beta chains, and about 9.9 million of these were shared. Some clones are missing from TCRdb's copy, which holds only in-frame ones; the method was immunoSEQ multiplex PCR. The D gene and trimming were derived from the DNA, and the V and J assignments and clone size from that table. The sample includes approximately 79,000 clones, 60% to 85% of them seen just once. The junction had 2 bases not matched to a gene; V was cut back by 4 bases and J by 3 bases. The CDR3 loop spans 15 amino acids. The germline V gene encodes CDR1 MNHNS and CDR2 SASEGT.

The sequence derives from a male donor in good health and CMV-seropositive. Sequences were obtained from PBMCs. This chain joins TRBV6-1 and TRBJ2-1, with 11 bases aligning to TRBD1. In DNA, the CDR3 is TGTGCCAGCAGTGGGGACAGGGGGGGCTACAATGAGCAGTTCTTC. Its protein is CASSGDRGGYNEQFF.